The entry that follows covers one T cell receptor (beta chain) sequence. The data belong to a study of blood T cells in healthy people across ages. With a J-beta primer mix and a sample-barcoded 5' primer, a second PCR ran 7 to 11 cycles. TCRdb re-called the 5' RACE reads through MiXCR, storing one row per CDR3 protein. This sample has fewer than 800,000 distinct CDR3 sequences, with roughly 50% found just once. The material sequenced was blood. This clonotype was sampled from a woman aged 60-75 years in good health.

CDR3 nucleotides: TGTGCCAGCAGCTTCGACAGGGGTTCTCACAATGAGCAGTACTTC. Protein sequence: CASSFDRGSHNEQYF. The chain recombines TRBV7-3 with TRBJ2-5; TRBD1 agrees at 8 bases. V trimming: 3 bases; J trimming: 11 bases; junction bases outside the gene matches: 14. Germline V lookup: CDR1 SGHTA, CDR2 FQGTGA. This CDR3 is built from 15 residues.